The 14 T cell receptor beta chains listed next were all sequenced from one sample in a study of blood T cells in healthy people across ages. Primed by a sample-barcoded 5' primer and a J-beta primer mix, a second PCR proceeded for roughly 7 to 11 cycles. TCRdb processed the 5' RACE reads anew with MiXCR; each CDR3 protein has one entry. Of 650,000 to 1,000,000 distinct CDR3 sequences listed, approximately 35% are singletons. Source material: blood. Receptors were obtained from a man in his late teens or twenties in good health.

This clonotype appeared a few times. The chain's CDR3 is CASSQESEGRYYGYTF. The CDR3 bases are TGTGCCAGCAGCCAAGAAAGCGAAGGGAGGTACTATGGCTACACCTTC. The chain employs TRBV3-1 and TRBJ1-2, with D hard to call. Trimming removed 0 bases at V and 3 bases at J, with 14 bases between. Germline CDR1 LGHDT, CDR2 YNNKEL (reference sequence). There are 16 residues in the CDR3.

This clonotype was observed many times. This sequence joins TRBV4-2 and TRBJ2-7; 7 nucleotides align to TRBD1. V was clipped by 4 bases and J by 2 bases; unmatched bases: 8. Germline CDR1 LGHNA, CDR2 YNFKEQ. The CDR3 runs 15 residues. The CDR3 loop is CASSLNDRDPYEQYF. In nucleotides, the CDR3 is TGTGCCAGCAGCCTAAACGACAGGGATCCCTACGAGCAGTACTTC.

Only a few counts were recorded for this clonotype. V and J are TRBV7-2 and TRBJ2-1; D not certain. Trimming cost V 3 bases and J 8 bases, with 11 bases left between them. Looked up from germline, CDR1 is SGHTA and CDR2 is FQGNSA. The CDR3 extends over 13 amino acids. The CDR3 sequence is CASSFLGAHEQFF. CDR3 sequence (DNA): TGTGCCAGCAGCTTTTTGGGCGCGCATGAGCAGTTCTTC.

The chain recombines TRBV20-1 with TRBJ2-3; D possibly corresponds to TRBD2 (6 bases). Germline-derived CDR1 and CDR2 are DFQATT and SNEGSKA (reference sequence). The CDR3 is made up of 15 amino acids. V dropped 0 bases and J dropped 3 bases, with 13 bases sitting between them. CDR3 sequence: CSARDRRAATDTQYF. For the CDR3, the DNA is TGCAGTGCTAGAGATAGGAGGGCAGCGACAGATACGCAGTATTTT.

This clonotype was picked up many times. The chain uses TRBV12-3 or TRBV12-4 and TRBJ1-2, with D unresolved. This CDR3 is built from 13 residues. Trimming stripped 3 bases from V and 8 bases from J, with 13 bases between. The CDR3 DNA reads TGTGCCAGCAGTTTCCGGGATGCCCGCGGCTACACCTTC. Protein product: CASSFRDARGYTF.

This clonotype came up many times. This chain uses TRBV6-5 with TRBJ2-7; TRBD1 aligns across 7 bases. CDR3 length equals 14 residues. Germline values: CDR1 MNHEY, CDR2 SVGAGI. V shed 0 bases and J 5 bases; nucleotides not matched to a gene: 4. This CDR3 is CASSYSRDSDEQYF. As DNA, the CDR3 is TGTGCCAGCAGTTACTCTCGGGACAGCGACGAGCAGTACTTC.

Only a few counts were recorded for this clonotype. The CDR3 here is CASSPPSGGPTDTQYF. CDR3 bases: TGCGCCAGCAGCCCTCCAAGCGGGGGGCCCACAGATACGCAGTATTTT. This sequence joins TRBV5-1 and TRBJ2-3; 9 nucleotides match TRBD2. The ends lost 4 bases at V and 2 bases at J; junction bases unmatched: 8. CDR1 is SGHRS and CDR2 is YFSETQ in the germline V gene. The CDR3 has 16 residues.

V is TRBV20-1 and J is TRBJ2-5, with D perhaps matching TRBD1 or TRBD2 (5 bases each). Per the germline V gene, CDR1 is DFQATT and CDR2 is SNEGSKA (reference sequence). This CDR3 spans 14 amino acids. V lost 5 bases and J lost 11, with 24 bases in between. For the CDR3, the DNA is TGCAGTGCTTACGGACGGGCCCCCCTAGGGGAGCAGTACTTC. Translated: CSAYGRAPLGEQYF.

The rearrangement uses TRBV20-1 and TRBJ2-1; 8 nucleotides align to TRBD1. Losses at the gene ends were 0 bases for V and 10 bases for J; bases not matched to a gene: 8. Germline V gives CDR1 DFQATT, CDR2 SNEGSKA (reference sequence). CDR3 length: 14 residues. The DNA of the CDR3 is TGCAGTGCTAGAGAGACAGGGGAAGCCTACGAGCAGTTCTTC. It encodes CSARETGEAYEQFF.

This clonotype has only a few counts. The chain recombines TRBV12-3 or TRBV12-4 with TRBJ2-4, with D possibly being TRBD1 (6 bases). Matching the DNA end better, TRBJ2-5 makes the J call doubtful. The length of the CDR3 is 11 residues. CDR3 amino acids: CAGQRGETQYF. In DNA, the CDR3 is TGTGCCGGCCAGAGGGGGGAGACCCAGTACTTC.

Remarks on this clonotype: A read error is possible here, since a much larger clone lies one base away. V is TRBV3-1 and J is TRBJ1-1; no reliable D call. CDR1 and CDR2 from the germline V gene are LGHDT and YNNKEL (reference sequence). There are 13 residues in the CDR3. The CDR3: CANSRELNTEAFF. DNA for the CDR3: TGTGCCAACAGCCGCGAGTTGAACACTGAAGCTTTCTTT.

The rearrangement uses TRBV20-1 and TRBJ2-3, with TRBD1 matching over 7 bases. Germline CDR1 DFQATT, CDR2 SNEGSKA (reference sequence). The CDR3 contains 14 residues. J gave up 5 bases and V 3 bases, and 8 bases lay outside the gene matches. The CDR3 sequence: CSASLYRGQDTQYF. The CDR3 DNA follows: TGCAGTGCTAGTTTGTATAGGGGGCAAGATACGCAGTATTTT.

V is TRBV6-5 and J is TRBJ1-2, with TRBD1 matching over 10 bases. The CDR3 length is 14 residues. With 5 bases clipped from V and 8 bases from J, the junction kept 8 bases outside the gene matches. Germline V lookup: CDR1 MNHEY, CDR2 SVGAGI. CDR3 bases: TGTGCCAGCAGTGACAGACAGGGGGCGAACGGCTACACCTTC. It encodes CASSDRQGANGYTF.

This clonotype was seen a handful of times. This rearrangement joins TRBV15 to TRBJ2-4, with 13 bases lining up with TRBD2. The V gene end was trimmed by 5 bases and the J gene end by 7 bases; junction bases not matched to a gene: 5. CDR3 length: 15 amino acids. Germline CDR1 and CDR2: LNHNV and YYDKDF (reference sequence). The CDR3 nucleotides are TGTGCCACCAGCTTAGGGACTAGCGGGGATAACATTCAGTACTTC. Its protein is CATSLGTSGDNIQYF.